What follows are 24 T cell receptor beta chains derived from one specimen sequenced in a study of blood T cell repertoires in COVID-19. Repertoires were generated with immunoSEQ multiplex PCR, while TCRdb's copy carries only in-frame clones and drops some. The repertoire holds 220,000 or so clones, about 85% seen once, with 5.1% in the top ten. Sequenced sample: peripheral blood. The source is an older woman who had recovered from COVID-19.

This clone was recorded only once. This sequence joins TRBV4-1 and TRBJ2-1, with 14 bases identical to TRBD2. This CDR3 is built from 17 residues. The germline CDR1 and CDR2 sequences are MGHRA and YSYEKL. The V segment lost 4 bases and the J segment 4 bases; nucleotides outside the gene matches: 6. The CDR3 DNA sequence: TGCGCCAGCAGCCCGCGGACTAGCGGGGGGCGATACAATGAGCAGTTCTTC. This translates into CASSPRTSGGRYNEQFF.

The chain carries TRBV12-3 or TRBV12-4 and TRBJ1-3; no firm D call. This CDR3 is built from 12 residues. Trimming left V 4 bases short and J 9 bases short, with 10 bases between. The CDR3 sequence is CASSSRLTTIYF. The CDR3 DNA sequence: TGTGCCAGCAGTTCCAGACTGACCACCATATATTTT.

The rearrangement uses TRBV2 and TRBJ1-3, with 7 bases fitting TRBD1. Per the germline V gene, CDR1 is SNHLY and CDR2 is FYNNEI. The CDR3 is made up of 14 amino acids. V lost 4 bases, J lost 2 bases, and 2 bases stayed unmatched. The chain's CDR3 is CASSGTGAGNTIYF. CDR3 DNA sequence: TGTGCCAGCAGTGGCACAGGGGCTGGAAACACCATATATTTT.

This CDR3 is CASSLGLAGGEQFF. CDR3 nucleotide sequence: TGTGCCAGCAGCTTAGGTCTAGCGGGGGGCGAGCAGTTCTTC. The rearrangement joins TRBV11-3 to TRBJ2-1; TRBD2 matches at 11 bases. The germline gives CDR1 SGHNT, CDR2 YENEEA. V was pared by 1 base and J by 10 bases, with 3 bases of the junction left unmatched. The CDR3 is made up of 14 amino acids.

The chain has TRBV2 and TRBJ2-5; 10 bases are shared with TRBD1. Germline V gene data show CDR1 as SNHLY and CDR2 as FYNNEI. The V and J ends lost 11 bases and 4 bases, in that order; junction bases with no gene match: 4. The CDR3 extends over 12 amino acids. The CDR3 nucleotides are TGTGCCGGAGGACAGGGGGTAGAGACCCAGTACTTC. Translation gives CAGGQGVETQYF.

The chain joins TRBV11-2 to TRBJ1-1; no reliable D call. The CDR3 has 13 amino acids. V gave up 5 bases and J gave up 0 bases, with 7 bases separating them. The V gene's germline CDR1 is SGHAT and CDR2 FQNNGV. The DNA for the CDR3 is TGTGCCAGCAGCCCAAGCCTGAACACTGAAGCTTTCTTT. This codes for CASSPSLNTEAFF.

This clone was counted a single time. The rearrangement uses TRBV5-5 and TRBJ1-1; 9 nucleotides match TRBD1. Looked up from germline, CDR1 is SGHKS and CDR2 is YYEKEE (reference sequence). The CDR3 consists of 15 residues. V lost 4 bases to trimming and J lost 4 bases; unmatched junction nucleotides: 8. The CDR3 sequence: CASSRLTGGITEAFF. The DNA of the CDR3 is TGTGCCAGCAGCAGATTGACAGGGGGAATCACTGAAGCTTTCTTT.

V is TRBV7-2 and J is TRBJ2-5; 9 positions match TRBD1. Trimming removed 8 bases from V and 4 bases from J; junction bases left unmatched: 11. The CDR3 runs to 15 residues. From germline, CDR1 is SGHTA and CDR2 FQGNSA. CDR3 DNA: TGTGCCAGCTCCTCGGGACAGGGTGACGGAGAGACCCAGTACTTC. This encodes CASSSGQGDGETQYF.

The chain is built from TRBV5-4 and TRBJ2-2; the D gene is possibly TRBD2 (6 bases). The CDR3 contains 16 residues. Trimming removed 4 bases at V and 6 bases at J, with 19 bases between. Germline V lookup: CDR1 SGHNT, CDR2 YYREEE (reference sequence). CDR3 sequence reads: CASSPGGTVGSGELFF. CDR3 in DNA: TGTGCCAGCAGCCCAGGAGGGACCGTCGGGTCCGGGGAGCTGTTTTTT.

The chain employs TRBV4-1 and TRBJ2-7; TRBD1 matches 7 bases. The germline V gene encodes CDR1 MGHRA and CDR2 YSYEKL. Trimming cost V 6 bases and J 2 bases; bases outside gene matches: 4. The CDR3 sequence is 13 residues long. In DNA form, the CDR3 reads TGCGCCAGCAGGGCCAGGGGGACCTACGAGCAGTACTTC. Amino acids: CASRARGTYEQYF.

V usage is TRBV6-2 or TRBV6-3 and J usage is TRBJ2-1; 15 bases line up with TRBD2. Germline CDR1 reads MNHEY; CDR2 reads SVGEGT. J lost 0 bases, V lost 5 bases, and 5 bases had no gene match. This CDR3 contains 18 residues. CDR3 region: CASSRTSGGGSSYNEQFF. CDR3 nucleotide sequence: TGTGCCAGCAGTAGGACTAGCGGGGGGGGAAGCTCCTACAATGAGCAGTTCTTC.

The V and J genes are TRBV10-3 and TRBJ1-2, with TRBD1 matching over 11 bases. Germline V gene lookup returns CDR1 ENHRY and CDR2 SYGVKD. Trimming at V came to 6 bases and at J to 8 bases, leaving 8 bases not matched to a gene. CDR3 length: 14 amino acids. The CDR3 sequence is CAIRPGQGAWGYTF. CDR3 nucleotide sequence: TGTGCCATCAGGCCCGGACAGGGGGCATGGGGCTACACCTTC.

The chain combines TRBV5-4 with TRBJ1-1; TRBD1 aligns across 10 bases. The length of the CDR3 is 17 residues. The germline V gene has CDR1 SGHNT and CDR2 YYREEE (reference sequence). V shed 0 bases and J 3 bases; nucleotides not matched to a gene: 8. CDR3 region: CASSLGDRGYRYTEAFF. The CDR3 nucleotides read TGTGCCAGCAGCTTGGGGGACAGGGGATATCGGTACACTGAAGCTTTCTTT.

The chain combines TRBV5-1 with TRBJ2-5; D is possibly TRBD1 (6 bases). V was pared by 0 bases and J by 3 bases, with 6 bases between. The CDR3 covers 13 residues. Germline lookup yields CDR1 SGHRS and CDR2 YFSETQ. CDR3 protein: CASSLGTEETQYF. CDR3 nucleotide sequence: TGCGCCAGCAGCTTGGGGACAGAAGAGACCCAGTACTTC.

The chain recombines TRBV6-6 with TRBJ2-1, with D possibly being TRBD2 (6 bases). With 3 bases removed from V and 5 bases from J, the gap between germline ends came to 17 bases. The CDR3 spans 16 residues. The germline CDR1 and CDR2 sequences are MNHNY and SVGAGI (reference sequence). CDR3 sequence (DNA): TGTGCCAGCAGTTATTCCCGGGGGATTTTCAACAATGAGCAGTTCTTC. Translating gives CASSYSRGIFNNEQFF.

V usage is TRBV27 and J usage is TRBJ2-2; tentative D call: TRBD1 (6 bases). V was clipped by 7 bases and J by 2 bases, with 11 bases between them. The CDR3 totals 14 residues. Germline V gene data show CDR1 as MNHEY and CDR2 as SMNVEV (reference sequence). The CDR3 protein is CASIGQLNTGELFF. The CDR3 region has the DNA TGTGCCAGCATTGGACAGTTAAACACCGGGGAGCTGTTTTTT.

V and J are TRBV4-1 and TRBJ2-2; perhaps TRBD2 as D (5 bases). Trimming left V 4 bases short and J 5 bases short, with 11 bases between. The germline V gene encodes CDR1 MGHRA and CDR2 YSYEKL. This CDR3 has 14 amino acids. Here the CDR3 DNA reads TGCGCCAGCAGCCTCGCGGACTCAACCGGGGAGCTGTTTTTT. It yields the protein CASSLADSTGELFF.

The chain combines TRBV11-3 with TRBJ1-6, with D unresolved. The ends were cut back, 1 base at V and 8 bases at J, with 6 bases in the middle. CDR3 length: 13 residues. Looked up from germline, CDR1 is SGHNT and CDR2 is YENEEA. The CDR3, as DNA: TGTGCCAGCAGCTTAGGAGGGCATTCACCCCTCCACTTT. Protein: CASSLGGHSPLHF.

The chain employs TRBV4-1 and TRBJ1-2, with a possible D match to TRBD1 (6 bases). Trimming stripped 1 base from V and 8 bases from J, with 14 bases between. Germline CDR1 MGHRA, CDR2 YSYEKL. The CDR3 spans 14 residues. The CDR3 protein is CASSQAQGISGYTF. CDR3 bases: TGCGCCAGCAGCCAAGCACAGGGTATCTCCGGCTACACCTTC.

The CDR3 DNA sequence: TGTGCCAGCAGCAAAGTGAGACAGGGGTCTAGAAACACCATATATTTT. This encodes CASSKVRQGSRNTIYF. The gene calls are TRBV21-1 and TRBJ1-3; TRBD1, as called in the table, went unchecked against the DNA. TRBV21-1 is flagged as a pseudogene. The length of the CDR3 is 16 residues.

This clone appeared a few times. CDR3: CASTDTAGYEQYF. In DNA, the CDR3 is TGTGCCAGCACAGACACCGCGGGCTACGAGCAGTACTTC. This chain uses TRBV4-2 with TRBJ2-7, with a tentative D call TRBD2 (5 bases). CDR1 is LGHNA and CDR2 is YNFKEQ in the germline V gene. The CDR3 sequence is 13 residues long. The V gene lost 7 bases and the J gene lost 3 bases, with 13 bases spanning the gap.

The J gene is TRBJ2-1, the V gene TRBV5-5; the D is unclear. The CDR3 has 14 residues. CDR1 SGHKS and CDR2 YYEKEE come from the germline V gene (reference sequence). The V end lost 6 bases, the J end lost 5 bases, and 15 bases lay between the germline ends. CDR3 sequence (DNA): TGTGCCAGCACCCGCCCTAACGGTAACAATGAGCAGTTCTTC. It translates to CASTRPNGNNEQFF.

The chain is built from TRBV3-1 (or the pseudogene TRBV3-2) and TRBJ2-5; 10 positions match TRBD2. CDR3 length equals 16 residues. The germline V gene encodes CDR1 LGHDT and CDR2 YNNKEL (reference sequence). The trim removed 1 base at V and 5 bases at J, leaving 7 bases unmatched. The chain's CDR3 is CASSQVSGGAGETQYF. The CDR3 DNA sequence: TGTGCCAGCAGCCAAGTCAGCGGGGGGGCCGGGGAGACCCAGTACTTC.

This chain links TRBV6-4 with TRBJ1-5; no definite D call. Germline CDR1 is MRHNA and CDR2 is SNTAGT. Trimming stripped 3 bases from V and 4 bases from J, with 7 bases between. The CDR3 consists of 13 residues. CDR3 protein: CASSEHTNQPQHF. The CDR3 DNA reads TGTGCCAGCAGTGAACATACGAATCAGCCCCAGCATTTT.